Presented here are 14 T cell receptor beta chains from one specimen sequenced in a study of glioma-infiltrating T cells. The iRepertoire nested amplicon-rescue multiplex PCR amplified TCR alpha and beta CDR3s from RNA. TCRdb itself ran the multiplex PCR reads through MiXCR, one entry per CDR3 protein. This sample has about 5,700 distinct CDR3 sequences, with 40% to 55% found just once. The sample was glioma tissue, nonneoplastic brain tissue, or PBMCs (not recorded which). These TCRs come from a human donor with low-grade glioma or glioblastoma, undergoing nonglioma brain surgery, or in good health (not recorded which).

This chain connects TRBV6-1 to TRBJ2-7; D is uncertain. Germline CDR1 MNHNS, CDR2 SASEGT. The V end was cut by 0 bases, the J end by 9 bases, with 9 bases between. CDR3 length equals 12 residues. This CDR3 is CASSEARVGQYF. CDR3 in DNA: TGTGCCAGCAGTGAAGCCAGAGTAGGGCAGTACTTC.

This clonotype was detected only a few times. This rearrangement joins TRBV7-3 to TRBJ2-1; TRBD2 is a possible D gene (6 bases). V was trimmed by 2 bases and J by 2 bases, leaving 7 bases between them. Germline V gene sequence: CDR1 SGHTA, CDR2 FQGTGA. The CDR3 is 14 amino acids. The CDR3 here is CASSLAGPYNEQFF. The CDR3 DNA sequence: TGTGCCAGCAGCTTAGCGGGACCCTACAATGAGCAGTTCTTC.

This chain uses TRBV15 with TRBJ2-3, with D possibly called TRBD1 or TRBD2 (5 bases each). CDR3 size: 16 residues. From germline, CDR1 is LNHNV and CDR2 YYDKDF (reference sequence). V was shortened by 3 bases and J by 4 bases, with 17 bases between the two germline ends. The chain's CDR3 is CATSSLVGGVADTQYF. CDR3 DNA: TGTGCCACCAGCAGCTTGGTTGGGGGTGTCGCAGATACGCAGTATTTT.

By frequency in the sample, this clonotype is medium-sized. The rearrangement uses TRBV10-1 and TRBJ2-7; weak D call: TRBD2 (6 bases). The germline CDR1 and CDR2 sequences are WNHNN and SYGVQD (reference sequence). The CDR3 loop spans 13 amino acids. The germline V and J ends were trimmed by 5 bases and 2 bases, with 10 bases remaining between them. The CDR3 DNA reads TGCGCCAGCAGTCCGGGACTTCCCTACGAGCAGTACTTC. Protein: CASSPGLPYEQYF.

This chain uses TRBV27 with TRBJ1-2, with unresolved D. The CDR3 runs to 15 residues. Trimming took 5 bases from V and 3 from J, leaving 16 bases between them. Germline-derived CDR1 and CDR2 are MNHEY and SMNVEV (reference sequence). CDR3 protein: CASSASHGVHYGYTF. Written as DNA, the CDR3 is TGTGCCAGCAGTGCGTCCCACGGGGTCCACTATGGCTACACCTTC.

The sample holds many counts of this clonotype. The conserved closing phenylalanine or tryptophan is absent in this CDR3, likely reflecting a read error. The chain uses TRBV28 and TRBJ2-2, with 10 bases matching TRBD2. Trimming removed 6 bases from V and 1 base from J; junction bases left unmatched: 5. The germline V gene has CDR1 MDHEN and CDR2 SYDVKM. The CDR3 has 16 residues. The CDR3 loop is CASRVAGGWNTGELFS. The CDR3 bases are TGTGCCAGCAGAGTAGCGGGAGGTTGGAACACCGGGGAGCTGTTTTCT.

The CDR3 DNA reads TGTGCCAGCGGCGCAGACTCGCCCCCCTACGAGCAGTACTTC. Amino acid sequence: CASGADSPPYEQYF. The rearrangement joins TRBV7-9 to TRBJ2-7; no definite D call. The germline V and J ends were trimmed by 8 bases and 2 bases, with 16 bases remaining between them. The CDR3 runs to 14 residues. CDR1 is SEHNR, CDR2 FQNEAQ, per germline (reference sequence).

This clonotype has a count of ten or more. The chain carries TRBV24-1 and TRBJ2-3, with D possibly being TRBD2 (5 bases). Trimming took off 4 bases at V and 2 bases at J, with 9 bases between the two ends. The CDR3 loop spans 14 amino acids. The germline V gene encodes CDR1 KGHDR and CDR2 SFDVKD. The CDR3: CATSDRGSTDTQYF. The CDR3 coding sequence is TGTGCCACCAGTGACCGAGGGTCCACAGATACGCAGTATTTT.

Many counts were recorded for this clonotype. The chain has TRBV18 and TRBJ2-2; possible D gene TRBD2, 5 bases. CDR3 length: 16 residues. The ends were cut back, 3 bases at V and 1 base at J, with 12 bases in the middle. Germline V gene data show CDR1 as KGHSH and CDR2 as LQKENI. The CDR3 here is CASSPTGSRNTGELFF. The CDR3 region has the DNA TGTGCCAGCTCACCTACGGGAAGCAGGAACACCGGGGAGCTGTTTTTT.

In its sample, this clonotype is medium-sized (0.01 to 0.1%). In DNA, the CDR3 is TGTGCCAGTAGTTCAGAGGGCTTGGATACGCAGTATTTT. Amino acid sequence: CASSSEGLDTQYF. This chain joins TRBV19 and TRBJ2-3, with D perhaps matching TRBD2 (5 bases). Germline-derived CDR1 and CDR2 are LNHDA and SQIVND (reference sequence). Trimming left V 5 bases short and J 6 bases short, with 12 bases between. This CDR3 comprises 13 residues. The whole variable domain, remainder taken from reference TRBV19 and TRBJ2-3, is DGGITQSPKYLFRKEGQNVTLSCEQNLNHDAMYWYRQDPGQGLRLIYYSQIVNDFQKGDIAEGYSVSREKKESFPLTVTSAQKNPTAFYLCASSSEGLDTQYFGPGTRLTVL.

Points on this clonotype: A read error may be the cause here, since a much bigger clone is one base away. The chain combines TRBV29-1 with TRBJ1-1, with D uncertain. The CDR3 runs 16 residues. The V end was cut by 1 base, the J end by 2 bases, with 17 bases between. From germline, CDR1 is SQVTM and CDR2 ANQGSEA. CDR3 DNA: TGCAGCGTTGAAGTCACTTCTTGGGCAGACAACACTGAAGCTTTCTTT. The encoded protein is CSVEVTSWADNTEAFF.

About this clonotype itself: One end of the junction varies from germline; a read error may be responsible. The chain is built from TRBV28 and TRBJ1-5; unclear D gene. The CDR3 totals 13 residues. Germline CDR1 reads MDHEN; CDR2 reads SYDVKM. CDR3 sequence reads: CASSSEVNQPQHF. The CDR3 DNA is TGTGCCAGCAGTTCGGAAGTAAATCAGCCCCAGCACTTT.

The V and J genes are TRBV7-2 and TRBJ2-3; TRBD2 aligns across 13 bases. This CDR3 spans 16 amino acids. Losses at the gene ends were 4 bases for V and 2 bases for J; bases not matched to a gene: 3. Germline CDR1 reads SGHTA; CDR2 reads FQGNSA. Here the CDR3 reads CASSSGLAGITDTQYF. The CDR3 bases are TGTGCCAGCAGCTCGGGACTAGCGGGGATCACAGATACGCAGTATTTT.

In its sample, this clonotype ranks as large. The chain links TRBV7-2 to TRBJ2-5, with D uncertain. This CDR3 region has 14 residues. CDR1 SGHTA and CDR2 FQGNSA come from the germline V gene. Deletions cut 2 bases from V and 3 bases from J, with 10 bases between. In DNA, the CDR3 is TGTGCCAGCAGCTTACTCGCAGCTGAAGAGACCCAGTACTTC. This translates into CASSLLAAEETQYF.